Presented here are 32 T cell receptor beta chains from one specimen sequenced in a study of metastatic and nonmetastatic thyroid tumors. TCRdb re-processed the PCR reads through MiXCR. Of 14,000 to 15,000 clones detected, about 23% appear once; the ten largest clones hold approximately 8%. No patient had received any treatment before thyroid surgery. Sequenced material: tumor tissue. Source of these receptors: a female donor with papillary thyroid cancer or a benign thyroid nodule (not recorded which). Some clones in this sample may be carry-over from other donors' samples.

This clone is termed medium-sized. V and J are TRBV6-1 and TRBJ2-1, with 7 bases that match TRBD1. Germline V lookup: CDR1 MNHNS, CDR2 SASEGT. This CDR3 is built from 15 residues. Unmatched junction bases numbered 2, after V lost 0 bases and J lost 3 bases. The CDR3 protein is CASSEAGGNYNEQFF. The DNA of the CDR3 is TGTGCCAGCAGTGAAGCAGGGGGCAACTACAATGAGCAGTTCTTC.

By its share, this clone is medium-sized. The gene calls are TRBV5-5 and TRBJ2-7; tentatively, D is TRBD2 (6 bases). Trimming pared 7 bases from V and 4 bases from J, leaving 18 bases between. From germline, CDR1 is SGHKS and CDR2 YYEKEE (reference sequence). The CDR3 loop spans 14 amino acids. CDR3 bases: TGTGCCAGCGGAAGGGGACTGACTGGGTACGAGCAGTACTTC. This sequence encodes CASGRGLTGYEQYF.

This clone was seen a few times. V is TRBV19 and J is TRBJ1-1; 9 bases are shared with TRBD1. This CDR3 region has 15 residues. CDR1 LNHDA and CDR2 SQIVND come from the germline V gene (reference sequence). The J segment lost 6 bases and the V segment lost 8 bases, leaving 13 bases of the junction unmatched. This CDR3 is CASEVRDREVSEAFF. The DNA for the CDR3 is TGTGCCAGTGAAGTAAGGGACAGGGAGGTCTCTGAAGCTTTCTTT. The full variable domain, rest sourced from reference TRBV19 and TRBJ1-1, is DGGITQSPKYLFRKEGQNVTLSCEQNLNHDAMYWYRQDPGQGLRLIYYSQIVNDFQKGDIAEGYSVSREKKESFPLTVTSAQKNPTAFYLCASEVRDREVSEAFFGQGTRLTVV.

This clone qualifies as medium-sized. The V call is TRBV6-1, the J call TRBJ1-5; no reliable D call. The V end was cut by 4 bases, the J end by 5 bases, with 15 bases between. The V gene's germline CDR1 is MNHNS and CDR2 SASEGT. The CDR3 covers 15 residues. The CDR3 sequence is CASSGRPMGDQPQHF. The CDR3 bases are TGTGCCAGCAGTGGAAGGCCCATGGGCGATCAGCCCCAGCATTTT.

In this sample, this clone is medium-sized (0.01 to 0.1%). CDR3 nucleotides: TGTGCCAGCATTGGGTTTGTTAGCTCCTACAATGAGCAGTTCTTC. Amino acid sequence: CASIGFVSSYNEQFF. The V and J genes are TRBV6-1 and TRBJ2-1, with D unresolved. CDR1 is MNHNS and CDR2 is SASEGT in the germline V gene. This CDR3 is 15 amino acids long. With 7 bases removed from V and 0 bases from J, the gap between germline ends came to 13 bases.

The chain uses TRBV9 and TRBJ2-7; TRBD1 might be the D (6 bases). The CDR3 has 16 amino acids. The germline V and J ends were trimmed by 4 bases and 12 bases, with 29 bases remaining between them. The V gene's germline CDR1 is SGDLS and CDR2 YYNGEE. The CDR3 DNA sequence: TGTGCCAGCAGCCCACAGGGAGCCTACGTAGGAGGACAGACGTACTTC. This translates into CASSPQGAYVGGQTYF.

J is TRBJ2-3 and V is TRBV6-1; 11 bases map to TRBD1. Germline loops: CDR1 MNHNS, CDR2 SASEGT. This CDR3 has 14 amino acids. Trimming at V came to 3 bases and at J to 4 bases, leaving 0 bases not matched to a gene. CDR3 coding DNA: TGTGCCAGCAGTGAGGACAGGGGGCCAGATACGCAGTATTTT. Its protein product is CASSEDRGPDTQYF.

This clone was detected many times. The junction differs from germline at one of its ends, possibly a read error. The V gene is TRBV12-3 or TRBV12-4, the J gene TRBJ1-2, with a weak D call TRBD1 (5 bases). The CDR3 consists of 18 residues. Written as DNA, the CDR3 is TGTGCGAGCAGGCTTGGGACCTGGCGGGGGGGAGATAACTATGGCTACACCTTC. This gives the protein CASRLGTWRGGDNYGYTF.

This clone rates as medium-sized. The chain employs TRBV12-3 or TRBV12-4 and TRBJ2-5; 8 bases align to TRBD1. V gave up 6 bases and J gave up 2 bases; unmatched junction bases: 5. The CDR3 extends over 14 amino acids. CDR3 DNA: TGTGCCAGCAGGAGGCAGGGGGCGCAAGAGACCCAGTACTTC. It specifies CASRRQGAQETQYF.

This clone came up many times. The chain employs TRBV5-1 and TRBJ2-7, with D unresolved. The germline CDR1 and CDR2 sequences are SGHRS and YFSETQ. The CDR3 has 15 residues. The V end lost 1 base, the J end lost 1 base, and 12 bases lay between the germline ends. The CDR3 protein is CASSLIPGGSYEQYF. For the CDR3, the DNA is TGCGCCAGCAGCTTGATACCCGGCGGATCCTACGAGCAGTACTTC.

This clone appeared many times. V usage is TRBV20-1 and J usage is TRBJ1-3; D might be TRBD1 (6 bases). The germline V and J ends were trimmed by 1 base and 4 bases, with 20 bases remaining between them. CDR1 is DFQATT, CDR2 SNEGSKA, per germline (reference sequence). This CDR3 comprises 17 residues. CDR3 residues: CSARGGLVGGAGNTIYF. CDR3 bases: TGCAGTGCTAGAGGAGGTCTTGTGGGGGGCGCGGGAAACACCATATATTTT.

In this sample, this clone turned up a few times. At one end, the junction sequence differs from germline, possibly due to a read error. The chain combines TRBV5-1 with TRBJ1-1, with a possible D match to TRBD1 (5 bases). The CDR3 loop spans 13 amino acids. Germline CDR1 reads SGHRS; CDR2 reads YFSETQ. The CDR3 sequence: CAGSLQVYTEASF. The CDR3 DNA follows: TGCGCCGGCAGCTTACAGGTATACACTGAAGCTTCCTTT.

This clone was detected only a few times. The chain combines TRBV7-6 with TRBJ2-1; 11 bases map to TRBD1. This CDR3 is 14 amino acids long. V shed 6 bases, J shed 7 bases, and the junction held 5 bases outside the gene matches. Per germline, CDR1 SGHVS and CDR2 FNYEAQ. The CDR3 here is CASRPGQGANEQFF. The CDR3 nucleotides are TGTGCCAGCAGACCCGGACAGGGGGCGAATGAGCAGTTCTTC.

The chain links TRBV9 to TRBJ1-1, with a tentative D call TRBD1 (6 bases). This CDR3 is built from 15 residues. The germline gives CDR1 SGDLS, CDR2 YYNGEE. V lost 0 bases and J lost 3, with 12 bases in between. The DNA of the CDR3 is TGTGCCAGCAGCGTAGGCCAGGGGTTCGACACTGAAGCTTTCTTT. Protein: CASSVGQGFDTEAFF.

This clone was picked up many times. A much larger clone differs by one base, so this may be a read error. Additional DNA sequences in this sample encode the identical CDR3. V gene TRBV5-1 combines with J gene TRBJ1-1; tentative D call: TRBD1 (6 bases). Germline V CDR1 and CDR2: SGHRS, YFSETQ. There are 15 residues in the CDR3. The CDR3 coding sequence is TGCGCCAGCAGCTTGGCCGGACAGACGAACGCTGAAGCTTTCTTT. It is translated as CASSLAGQTNAEAFF.

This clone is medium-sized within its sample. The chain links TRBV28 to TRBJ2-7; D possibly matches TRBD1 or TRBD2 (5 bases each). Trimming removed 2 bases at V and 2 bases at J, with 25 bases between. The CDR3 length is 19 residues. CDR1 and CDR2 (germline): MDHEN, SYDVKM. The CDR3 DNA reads TGTGCCAGCAGTTTAGTAACAGGACCCAATCCAAAGGGACCCTACGAGCAGTACTTC. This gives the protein CASSLVTGPNPKGPYEQYF. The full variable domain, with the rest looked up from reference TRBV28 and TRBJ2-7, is DVKVTQSSRYLVKRTGEKVFLECVQDMDHENMFWYRQDPGLGLRLIYFSYDVKMKEKGDIPEGYSVSREKKERFSLILESASTNQTSMYLCASSLVTGPNPKGPYEQYFGPGTRLTVT.

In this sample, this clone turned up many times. In nucleotides, the CDR3 is TGTGCCAGCAGCCAAGGGGGGGGGAGGTCCTACAATGAGCAGTTCTTC. Its protein is CASSQGGGRSYNEQFF. The chain couples TRBV4-2 to TRBJ2-1, with 7 bases matching TRBD2. The junction had 4 bases not matched to a gene; V was cut back by 1 base and J by 1 base. In germline, CDR1 is LGHNA, CDR2 YNFKEQ. The CDR3 totals 16 residues.

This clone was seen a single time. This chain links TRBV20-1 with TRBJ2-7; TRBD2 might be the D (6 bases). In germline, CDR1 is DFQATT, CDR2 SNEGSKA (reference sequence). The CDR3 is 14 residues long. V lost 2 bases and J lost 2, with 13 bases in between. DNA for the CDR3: TGCAGTGCTAGAAAGTGGGAGGATACCTACGAGCAGTACTTC. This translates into CSARKWEDTYEQYF.

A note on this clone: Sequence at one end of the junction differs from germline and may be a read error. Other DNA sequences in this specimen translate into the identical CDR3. CDR3: CSARTAGVGTGELFF. CDR3 DNA sequence: TGCAGCGCTAGAACAGCGGGGGTGGGGACCGGGGAGCTATTTTTT. J is TRBJ2-2 and V is TRBV20-1; 8 bases line up with TRBD2. Germline CDR1 reads DFQATT; CDR2 reads SNEGSKA (reference sequence). This CDR3 comprises 15 residues.

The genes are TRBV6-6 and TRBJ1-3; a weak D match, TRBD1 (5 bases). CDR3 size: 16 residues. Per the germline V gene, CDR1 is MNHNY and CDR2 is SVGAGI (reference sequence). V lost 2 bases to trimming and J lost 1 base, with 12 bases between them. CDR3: CASSYGTGDSGNTIYF. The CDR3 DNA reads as TGTGCCAGCAGTTACGGGACGGGGGATTCTGGAAACACCATATATTTT.

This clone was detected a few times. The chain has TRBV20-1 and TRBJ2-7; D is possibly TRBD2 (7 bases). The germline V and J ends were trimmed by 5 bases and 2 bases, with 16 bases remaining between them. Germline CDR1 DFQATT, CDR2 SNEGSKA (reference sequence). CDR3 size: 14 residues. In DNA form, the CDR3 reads TGCAGTGCTCCTCGGGGGGCCGCTCCCTACGAGCAGTACTTC. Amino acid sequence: CSAPRGAAPYEQYF.

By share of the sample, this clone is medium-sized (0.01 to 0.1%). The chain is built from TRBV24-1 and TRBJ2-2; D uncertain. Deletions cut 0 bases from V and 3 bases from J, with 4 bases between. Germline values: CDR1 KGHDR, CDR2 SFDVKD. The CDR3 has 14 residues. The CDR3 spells CATSDLLDTGELFF. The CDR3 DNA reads TGTGCCACCAGTGATTTGCTAGACACCGGGGAGCTGTTTTTT.

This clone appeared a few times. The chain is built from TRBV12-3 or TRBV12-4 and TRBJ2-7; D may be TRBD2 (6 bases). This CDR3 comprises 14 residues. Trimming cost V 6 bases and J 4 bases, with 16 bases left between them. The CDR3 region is CASRIAEHSYEQYF. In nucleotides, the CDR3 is TGTGCCAGCAGGATAGCGGAGCACTCATACGAGCAGTACTTC.

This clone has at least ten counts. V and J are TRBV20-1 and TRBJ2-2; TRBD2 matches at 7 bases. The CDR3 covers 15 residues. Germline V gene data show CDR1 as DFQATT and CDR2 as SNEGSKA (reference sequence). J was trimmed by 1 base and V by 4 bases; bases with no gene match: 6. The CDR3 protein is CSAKSGGKNTGELFF. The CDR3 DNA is TGCAGTGCTAAATCGGGAGGAAAGAACACCGGGGAGCTGTTTTTT.

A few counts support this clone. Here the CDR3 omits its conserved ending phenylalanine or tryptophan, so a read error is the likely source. CDR3 nucleotides: TGTGCCAGCAGCCCAGTCCCCAGGACGAGCTCTGGGGCCAACGTCCTGACTTCC. This encodes CASSPVPRTSSGANVLTS. This chain joins TRBV7-6 and TRBJ2-6; D call uncertain. The germline CDR1 and CDR2 sequences are SGHVS and FNYEAQ. This CDR3 has 18 residues. The ends were cut back, 5 bases at V and 0 bases at J, with 17 bases in the middle.

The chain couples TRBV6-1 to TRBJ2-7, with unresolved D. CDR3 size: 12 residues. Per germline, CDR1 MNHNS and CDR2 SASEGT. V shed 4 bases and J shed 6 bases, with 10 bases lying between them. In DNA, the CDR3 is TGTGCCAGCAGTGCCAACCGGGCCGAGCAGTACGTC. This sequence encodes CASSANRAEQYV.

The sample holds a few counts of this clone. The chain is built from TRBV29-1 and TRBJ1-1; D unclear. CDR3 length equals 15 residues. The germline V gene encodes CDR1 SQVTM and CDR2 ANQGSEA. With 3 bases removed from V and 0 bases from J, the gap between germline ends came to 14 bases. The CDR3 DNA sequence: TGCAGCGTTGATGTGGCGGGGTGGGTGAACACTGAAGCTTTCTTT. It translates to CSVDVAGWVNTEAFF.

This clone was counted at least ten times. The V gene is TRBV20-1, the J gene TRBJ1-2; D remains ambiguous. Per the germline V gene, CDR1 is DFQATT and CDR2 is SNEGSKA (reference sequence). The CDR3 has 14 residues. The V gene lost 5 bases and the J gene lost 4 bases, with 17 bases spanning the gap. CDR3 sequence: CSASGSGRGYGYTF. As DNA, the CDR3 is TGCAGTGCTTCTGGGAGTGGGAGAGGCTATGGCTACACCTTC.

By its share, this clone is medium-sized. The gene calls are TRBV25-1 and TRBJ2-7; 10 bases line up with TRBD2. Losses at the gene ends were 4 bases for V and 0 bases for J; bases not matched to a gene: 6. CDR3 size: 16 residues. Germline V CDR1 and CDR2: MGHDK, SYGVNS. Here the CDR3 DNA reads TGTGCCAGCAGTGGAGGACTAGCGGTTAGCTCCTACGAGCAGTACTTC. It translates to CASSGGLAVSSYEQYF.

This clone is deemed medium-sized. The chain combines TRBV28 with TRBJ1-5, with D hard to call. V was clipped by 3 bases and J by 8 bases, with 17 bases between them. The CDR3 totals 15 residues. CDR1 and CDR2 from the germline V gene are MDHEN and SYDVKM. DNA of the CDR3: TGTGCCAGCAGTTTCCTTACCGAACCTTTCAAGCCCCAGCATTTT. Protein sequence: CASSFLTEPFKPQHF.

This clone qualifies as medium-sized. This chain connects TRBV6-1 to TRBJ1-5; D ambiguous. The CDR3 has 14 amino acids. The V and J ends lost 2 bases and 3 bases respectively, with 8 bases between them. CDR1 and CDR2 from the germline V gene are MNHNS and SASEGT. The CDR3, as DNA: TGTGCCAGCAGTGAATGGCAGAACAATCAGCCCCAGCATTTT. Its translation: CASSEWQNNQPQHF.

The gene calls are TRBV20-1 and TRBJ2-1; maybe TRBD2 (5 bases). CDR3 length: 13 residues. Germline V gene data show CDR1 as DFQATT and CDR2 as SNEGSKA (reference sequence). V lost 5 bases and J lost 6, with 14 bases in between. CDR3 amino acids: CSAGLLGRNEQFF. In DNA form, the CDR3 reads TGCAGTGCTGGTCTACTAGGGCGCAATGAGCAGTTCTTC.